This is a list of T cell receptor beta chains from one sample in a study of blood T cell repertoires in COVID-19. Repertoires were generated with immunoSEQ multiplex PCR, while TCRdb's copy carries only in-frame clones and drops some. Found here are 200,000 to 250,000 clones, about 84% of them singletons; the top ten hold under 4.5%. Sequenced input: PBMCs or T cells enriched from blood (not recorded which). The source of these receptors is a young man with acute COVID-19. Each CDR3 is given with its conserved first and last residue. Size values are once, few and many counts, or a class for expanded clones, and some rows have none.

V | length | size | CDR3
TRBV7-2 | 13 | once | CASSRPSSYEQYF
TRBV7-3 | 13 | NA | CASSTGGGDTQYF
TRBV9 | 18 | NA | CASSFFLPGTGGRDTQYF
TRBV7-9 | 13 | NA | CASSLEEFTEAFF
TRBV5-1 | 18 | NA | CASSISPGTTSSYNEQFF
TRBV11-2 | 16 | NA | CASSLGSTDRGDTQYF
TRBV4-2 | 14 | many | CASSQEARETEAFF
TRBV6-6 | 16 | NA | CASSSADRTGFNGYTF
TRBV29-1 | 12 | NA | CSVDRGVDEQFF
TRBV5-5 | 18 | few | CASSAYFRDRVSNQPQHF
TRBV4-1 | 14 | NA | CASSPTEVNQPQHF
TRBV28 | 14 | once | CASSSTGVNQPQHF
TRBV15 | 11 | NA | CATGERNEQYF
TRBV27 | 17 | NA | CASSLPPTGVSYNEQFF
TRBV5-1 | 15 | NA | CASSFGGRVNTEAFF
TRBV7-9 | 12 | NA | CASSLVPQGAFF
TRBV7-8 | 12 | NA | CASSLQTYGYTF
TRBV7-7 | 17 | NA | CASSLRGLAGGTDTQYF
TRBV7-6 | 17 | NA | CASSRIPGQSYTDTQYF
TRBV7-9 | 15 | NA | CASSTRTGNTGELFF
TRBV29-1 | 14 | NA | CSVGLAGVADTQYF
TRBV28 | 12 | NA | CASSTTRGEQYF
TRBV19 | 14 | NA | CASSVGQGVGGYTF
TRBV4-2 | 17 | few | CASSPRFGGSSYNEQFF
TRBV7-9 | 12 | NA | CASSPESTEAFF
TRBV6-5 | 13 | few | CASSYTGDTEAFF